This T cell receptor (beta chain) was sequenced during a study of T-cell reconstitution after alpha-beta-depleted transplantation in children (dated by TCRdb to 2016 to 2018). Study-wide context: Using TCR repertoire profiling, the study quantitatively followed how T-cell immune reconstitution unfolded in children after TCRalphabeta/CD19-depleted allogeneic hematopoietic cell transplantation.

About this clonotype: It lacks a known antigen. There are no base qualities to consult, and no much larger clone falls within one base.

The research as a whole found: In some patients, the high TCRbeta diversity seen at day 60 was put down to recipient T cells and intrathymic progenitors that had survived conditioning. The apparently early recovery of alphabetaT-cell counts about two months after transplant reportedly depended on only several hundred rapidly expanded clones that came from non-depleted graft cells. The frequencies of hyperexpanded clones fell over the following months, and after one year, T-cell counts and TCRbeta diversity were mostly attributed to newly produced T cells.

The meaning of the sample's treatment or condition label: allogeneic hematopoietic cell transplantation with graft depleted of TCRalphabeta T cells and CD19 B cells. The children who served as transplant recipients had been given grafts of TCRalphabeta/CD19-depleted allogeneic hematopoietic cells. The library was produced with PCR. The data were produced on an Illumina HiSeq 2500. TCR library preparation used molecular barcoding, with unique molecular identifiers applied to normalize quantification of the TCRbeta repertoire. Clones were called with MiXCR by TCRdb after fastp trimmed the public reads at Q25, and only in-frame beta chains were retained. For every CDR3 protein sequence, its rows merge into one entry that carries the most common genes and DNA. In this sample the table shows hundreds of thousands of distinct CDR3 sequences, 13% of which occur a single time. The ten largest account for about 2% of the sample.

This specimen was PBMCs, mostly from graft donor cells, taken 360 days after TCRalphabeta/CD19-depleted stem cell transplant. The source is a male patient between 5 and 17 years old who had a stem cell transplant for acute myeloid leukemia, so the T cells may come from the graft donor.

The DNA sequence reads TGTGCCAGCAGCTATGGGGGGTTTGATACGCAGTATTTT. Its translation reads: CASSYGGFDTQYF. The chain links TRBV7-6 with TRBJ2-3; TRBD2 might be the D gene, on 6 matching bases. CDR1 and CDR2 are read off the germline V gene as SGHVS and FNYEAQ. From the cysteine through the phenylalanine, the CDR3 covers 13 amino acids. The read is trimmed to its CDR3 DNA, 39 bases read in frame from base 1. V sheds 4 bases and J sheds 6 bases, leaving 11 bases between their ends.